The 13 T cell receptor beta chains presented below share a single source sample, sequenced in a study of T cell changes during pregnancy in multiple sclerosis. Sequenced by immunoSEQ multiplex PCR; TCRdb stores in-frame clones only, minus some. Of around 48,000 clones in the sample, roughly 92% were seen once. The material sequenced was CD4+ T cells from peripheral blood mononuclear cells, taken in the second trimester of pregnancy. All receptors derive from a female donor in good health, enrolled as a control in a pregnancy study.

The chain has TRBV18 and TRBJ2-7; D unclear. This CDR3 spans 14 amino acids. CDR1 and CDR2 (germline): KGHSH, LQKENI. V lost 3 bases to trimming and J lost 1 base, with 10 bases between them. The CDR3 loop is CASSPITTSYEQYF. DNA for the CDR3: TGTGCCAGCTCACCGATCACTACATCCTACGAGCAGTACTTC.

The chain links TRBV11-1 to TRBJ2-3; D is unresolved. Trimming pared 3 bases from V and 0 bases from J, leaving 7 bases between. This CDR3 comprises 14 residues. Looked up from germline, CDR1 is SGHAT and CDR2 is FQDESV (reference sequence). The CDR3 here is CASSLYISTDTQYF. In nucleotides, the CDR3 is TGTGCCAGCAGCTTGTACATTAGCACAGATACGCAGTATTTT.

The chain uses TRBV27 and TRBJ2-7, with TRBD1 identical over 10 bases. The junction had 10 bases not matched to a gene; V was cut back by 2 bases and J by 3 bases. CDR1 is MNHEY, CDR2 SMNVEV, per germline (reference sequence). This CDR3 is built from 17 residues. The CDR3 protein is CASSLRWGTGALYEQYF. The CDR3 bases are TGTGCCAGCAGTTTAAGGTGGGGGACAGGGGCCCTCTACGAGCAGTACTTC.

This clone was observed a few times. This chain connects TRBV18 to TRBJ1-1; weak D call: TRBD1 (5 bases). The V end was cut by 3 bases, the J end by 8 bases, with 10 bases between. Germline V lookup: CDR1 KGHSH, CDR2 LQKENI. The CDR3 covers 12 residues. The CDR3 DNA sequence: TGTGCCAGCTCACCCGCAGGGCAAGAAGCTTTCTTT. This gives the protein CASSPAGQEAFF.

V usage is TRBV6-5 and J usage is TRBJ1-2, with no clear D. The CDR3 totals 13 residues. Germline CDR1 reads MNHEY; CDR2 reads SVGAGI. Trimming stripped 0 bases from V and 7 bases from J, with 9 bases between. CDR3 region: CASSYSLLSGYTF. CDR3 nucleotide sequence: TGTGCCAGCAGTTACTCCTTGCTATCTGGCTACACCTTC.

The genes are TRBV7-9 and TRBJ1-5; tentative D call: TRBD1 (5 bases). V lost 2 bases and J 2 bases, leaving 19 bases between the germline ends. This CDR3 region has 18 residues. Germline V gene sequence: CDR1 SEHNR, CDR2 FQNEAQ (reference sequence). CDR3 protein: CASSLNSDTGGGNQPQHF. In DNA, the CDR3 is TGTGCCAGCAGCTTAAACTCGGACACCGGCGGTGGCAATCAGCCCCAGCATTTT.

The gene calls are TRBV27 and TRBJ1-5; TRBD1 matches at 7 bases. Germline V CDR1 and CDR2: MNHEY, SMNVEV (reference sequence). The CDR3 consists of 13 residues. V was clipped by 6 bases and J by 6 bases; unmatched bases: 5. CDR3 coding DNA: TGTGCCAGCAGCGACAGGGTATCTCAGCCCCAGCATTTT. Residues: CASSDRVSQPQHF.

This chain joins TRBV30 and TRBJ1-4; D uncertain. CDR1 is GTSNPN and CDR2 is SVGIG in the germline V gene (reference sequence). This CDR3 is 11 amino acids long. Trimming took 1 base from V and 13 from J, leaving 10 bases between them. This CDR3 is CAWSESRGLFF. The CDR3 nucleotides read TGTGCCTGGAGTGAGTCCCGGGGACTGTTTTTT. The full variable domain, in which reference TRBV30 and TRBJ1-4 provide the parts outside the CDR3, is SQTIHQWPATLVQPVGSPLSLECTVEGTSNPNLYWYRQAAGRGLQLLFYSVGIGQISSEVPQNLSASRPQDRQFILSSKKLLLSDSGFYLCAWSESRGLFFGSGTQLSVL.

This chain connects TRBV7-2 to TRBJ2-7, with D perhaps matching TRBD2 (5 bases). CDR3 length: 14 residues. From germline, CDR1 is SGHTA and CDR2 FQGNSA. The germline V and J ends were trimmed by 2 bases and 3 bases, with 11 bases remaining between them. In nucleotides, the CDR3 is TGTGCCAGCAGCTTAAGTTGGAGGAGCTACGAGCAGTACTTC. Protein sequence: CASSLSWRSYEQYF.

As DNA, the CDR3 is TGTGCCAGCTCCCCAGGGGACATTTTAGCGTATGGCTACACCTTC. It codes for CASSPGDILAYGYTF. This sequence joins TRBV18 and TRBJ1-2, with a possible D match to TRBD1 (6 bases). Trimming left V 6 bases short and J 5 bases short, with 19 bases between. Germline-derived CDR1 and CDR2 are KGHSH and LQKENI. This CDR3 is built from 15 residues.

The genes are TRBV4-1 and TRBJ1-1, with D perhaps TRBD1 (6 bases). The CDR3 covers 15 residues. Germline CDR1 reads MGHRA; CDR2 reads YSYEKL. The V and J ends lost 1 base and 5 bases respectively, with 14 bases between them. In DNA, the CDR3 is TGCGCCAGCAGCCAAGGGAACAGGGAGGGGACTGAAGCTTTCTTT. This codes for CASSQGNREGTEAFF.

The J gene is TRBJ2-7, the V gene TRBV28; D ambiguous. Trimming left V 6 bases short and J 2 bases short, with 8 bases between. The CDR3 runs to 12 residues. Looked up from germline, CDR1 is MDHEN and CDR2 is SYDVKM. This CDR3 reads CASSRVTYEQYF. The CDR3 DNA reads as TGTGCCAGCAGCCGGGTTACCTACGAGCAGTACTTC. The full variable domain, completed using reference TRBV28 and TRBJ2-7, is DVKVTQSSRYLVKRTGEKVFLECVQDMDHENMFWYRQDPGLGLRLIYFSYDVKMKEKGDIPEGYSVSREKKERFSLILESASTNQTSMYLCASSRVTYEQYFGPGTRLTVT.

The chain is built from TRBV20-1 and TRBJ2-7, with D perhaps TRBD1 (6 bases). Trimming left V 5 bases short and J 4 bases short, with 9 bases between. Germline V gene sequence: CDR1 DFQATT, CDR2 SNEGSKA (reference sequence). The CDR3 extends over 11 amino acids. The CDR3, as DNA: TGCAGTGCTGTACAGGGTTACGAGCAGTACTTC. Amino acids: CSAVQGYEQYF.